Listed here are 21 T cell receptor beta chains from one sample, sequenced in a study of vaccination effects on CD4 cells after COVID-19. Their recognized antigens are unknown. Using immunoSEQ multiplex PCR, the repertoire was profiled, and TCRdb retains in-frame clones only, with some absent. The sample includes 25,000 to 35,000 clones, about four fifths of them seen just once. Under the ViraFEST assay, PBMC were stimulated with viral peptide pools so that antigen-specific CD4+ T cells expanded. Sequencing was performed afterwards. When about ten days of culture had elapsed, CD4+ T cells were isolated. Nobody among the vaccine recipients had prior SARS-CoV-2 infection (nucleocapsid antibodies were negative). Material: CD4+ T cells from PBMCs cultured with SARS-CoV-2 spike peptides, obtained before COVID-19 vaccination. The receptors come from a human donor who received a COVID-19 vaccine.

The rearrangement links TRBV14 to TRBJ2-5; TRBD2 matches at 8 bases. Germline-derived CDR1 and CDR2 are SGHDN and FVKESK. This CDR3 is 12 amino acids long. The trim removed 5 bases at V and 13 bases at J, leaving 9 bases unmatched. The DNA of the CDR3 is TGTGCCAGCAGCTTTGGCCCGGGAGGGCGGTACTTC. Translating gives CASSFGPGGRYF. Using reference TRBV14 and TRBJ2-5 for the parts outside the CDR3, the full variable domain is EAGVTQFPSHSVIEKGQTVTLRCDPISGHDNLYWYRRVMGKEIKFLLHFVKESKQDESGMPNNRFLAERTGGTYSTLKVQPAELEDSGVYFCASSFGPGGRYFGPGTRLLVL.

The rearrangement links TRBV6-4 to TRBJ2-1; possible D gene TRBD2, 6 bases. The CDR3 has 14 amino acids. Germline CDR1 and CDR2: MRHNA and SNTAGT. Trimming left V 6 bases short and J 8 bases short, with 17 bases between. The CDR3 sequence is CASRRGGVVDEQFF. The CDR3 DNA reads as TGTGCCAGCAGGCGGGGCGGGGTGGTCGATGAGCAGTTCTTC.

The gene calls are TRBV5-4 and TRBJ2-5, with D perhaps TRBD2 (6 bases). The CDR3 runs to 14 residues. Between the trimmed V and J ends, which lost 0 bases and 5 bases, there was a span of 11 bases. The germline CDR1 and CDR2 sequences are SGHNT and YYREEE (reference sequence). The CDR3 DNA reads as TGTGCCAGCAGCTTGGTCGGCGGGATTGAGACCCAGTACTTC. This translates into CASSLVGGIETQYF. The whole variable domain, remainder taken from reference TRBV5-4 and TRBJ2-5, is ETGVTQSPTHLIKTRGQQVTLRCSSQSGHNTVSWYQQALGQGPQFIFQYYREEENGRGNFPPRFSGLQFPNYSSELNVNALELDDSALYLCASSLVGGIETQYFGPGTRLLVL.

This clone was counted only a few times. V is TRBV5-1 and J is TRBJ1-2, with 10 positions matching TRBD1. Per germline, CDR1 SGHRS and CDR2 YFSETQ. CDR3 length: 15 residues. Trimming at V came to 0 bases and at J to 7 bases, leaving 6 bases not matched to a gene. The CDR3 nucleotides are TGCGCCAGCAGCTTGGCCAGACAGGGGGCAGGTGGCTACACCTTC. Translation gives CASSLARQGAGGYTF.

This clone was counted once. V and J are TRBV14 and TRBJ1-1, with TRBD1 as a possible D gene (6 bases). This CDR3 comprises 14 residues. CDR1 is SGHDN and CDR2 is FVKESK in the germline V gene. Trimming left V 5 bases short and J 5 bases short, with 15 bases between. CDR3 DNA sequence: TGTGCCAGCAGCAATGAGGCAGGGGCGACTGAAGCTTTCTTT. It translates to CASSNEAGATEAFF.

V usage is TRBV6-5 and J usage is TRBJ1-2, with D possibly TRBD1 on 6 matching bases. Trimming stripped 6 bases from V and 8 bases from J, with 10 bases between. Germline V gene sequence: CDR1 MNHEY, CDR2 SVGAGI. The CDR3 covers 11 residues. CDR3 DNA sequence: TGTGCCAGCAGACAGGGCGACGGCTACACCTTC. It encodes CASRQGDGYTF.

The chain recombines TRBV19 with TRBJ2-3, with D possibly being TRBD1 (6 bases). Germline values: CDR1 LNHDA, CDR2 SQIVND (reference sequence). This CDR3 contains 14 residues. V dropped 3 bases and J dropped 4 bases, with 11 bases sitting between them. In DNA form, the CDR3 reads TGTGCCAGTAGTATGGGAAACAGGGCAGATACGCAGTATTTT. Encoded protein: CASSMGNRADTQYF.

The genes are TRBV7-8 and TRBJ1-1; D might be TRBD1 (5 bases). The germline V gene encodes CDR1 SGHVS and CDR2 FQNEAQ. The CDR3 has 12 amino acids. The ends were cut back, 1 base at V and 8 bases at J, with 8 bases in the middle. The DNA for the CDR3 is TGTGCCAGCAGCTTAGGGGCAGGGGAAGCTTTCTTT. Residues: CASSLGAGEAFF.

The chain recombines TRBV6-2 or TRBV6-3 with TRBJ2-3, with 15 bases matching TRBD2. The ends lost 5 bases at V and 7 bases at J; junction bases unmatched: 4. The CDR3 spans 15 residues. In germline, CDR1 is MNHEY, CDR2 SVGEGT. The CDR3 DNA reads as TGTGCCAGCAGTCGGACTAGCGGGGGGGCAAATACGCAGTATTTT. Protein sequence: CASSRTSGGANTQYF.

The chain combines TRBV6-1 with TRBJ1-4; the D is unclear. Germline CDR1 is MNHNS and CDR2 is SASEGT. V was shortened by 2 bases and J by 4 bases, with 11 bases between the two germline ends. The CDR3 has 15 residues. DNA of the CDR3: TGTGCCAGCAGTGAACATCGTGGGCTTAATGAAAAACTGTTTTTT. Its translation: CASSEHRGLNEKLFF.

The CDR3 DNA is TGCGCCAGCAGCCAAATATTGACACAGGAAAAACTGTTTTTT. Its translation is CASSQILTQEKLFF. The J gene is TRBJ1-4, the V gene TRBV4-1, with D unresolved. The length of the CDR3 is 14 residues. The V and J ends lost 2 bases and 8 bases respectively, with 12 bases between them. Looked up from germline, CDR1 is MGHRA and CDR2 is YSYEKL.

This chain connects TRBV2 to TRBJ2-4, with D tentatively TRBD1 (5 bases). The V gene's germline CDR1 is SNHLY and CDR2 FYNNEI. There are 12 residues in the CDR3. The ends were cut back, 3 bases at V and 5 bases at J, with 5 bases in the middle. The CDR3 nucleotides are TGTGCCAGCAGTGAGACAGAAAACATTCAGTACTTC. It translates to CASSETENIQYF.

Here the CDR3 DNA reads TGTGCCAGCAGCCAAGAAATGCGACGATCTGGAAACACCATATATTTT. Amino acid sequence: CASSQEMRRSGNTIYF. The chain employs TRBV3-1 (or the pseudogene TRBV3-2) and TRBJ1-3; D uncertain. V lost 0 bases and J lost 1, with 10 bases in between. The germline V gene encodes CDR1 LGHDT and CDR2 YNNKEL (reference sequence). The CDR3 is made up of 16 amino acids.

The sample holds one count of this clone. The CDR3 DNA follows: TGTGCCAGCAGTTCCCTGGGAGATATCTATGGCTACACCTTC. Protein: CASSSLGDIYGYTF. V gene TRBV27 combines with J gene TRBJ1-2; no firm D call. This CDR3 region has 14 residues. Trimming pared 4 bases from V and 4 bases from J, leaving 13 bases between. Per the germline V gene, CDR1 is MNHEY and CDR2 is SMNVEV (reference sequence).

V usage is TRBV5-6 and J usage is TRBJ1-2; D may be TRBD1 (5 bases). CDR1 SGHDT and CDR2 YYEEEE come from the germline V gene. The V end lost 0 bases, the J end lost 4 bases, and 13 bases lay between the germline ends. The CDR3 totals 15 residues. CDR3 residues: CASSLVAGWSYGYTF. The CDR3 nucleotides are TGTGCCAGCAGCTTGGTGGCAGGGTGGAGCTATGGCTACACCTTC.

This rearrangement joins TRBV2 to TRBJ1-2, with D possibly matching TRBD1 (6 bases). Looked up from germline, CDR1 is SNHLY and CDR2 is FYNNEI. This CDR3 spans 13 amino acids. The V end lost 5 bases, the J end lost 2 bases, and 9 bases lay between the germline ends. The CDR3 reads CASSQQGNYGYTF. CDR3 in DNA: TGTGCCAGCAGTCAACAGGGAAACTATGGCTACACCTTC.

This clone has just one count. The rearrangement uses TRBV5-1 and TRBJ2-2; 11 bases are a match to TRBD2. Germline trimming cut 4 bases from V and 5 bases from J; bases unmatched to any gene: 10. The germline CDR1 and CDR2 sequences are SGHRS and YFSETQ. CDR3 length: 17 amino acids. CDR3 sequence (DNA): TGCGCCAGCAGCCTGCGGGTGAGGACTAGCGGGACCGGGGAGCTGTTTTTT. It codes for CASSLRVRTSGTGELFF.

The chain couples TRBV24-1 to TRBJ2-1; 9 nucleotides align to TRBD2. Germline V gene lookup returns CDR1 KGHDR and CDR2 SFDVKD. The junction had 12 bases not matched to a gene; V was cut back by 4 bases and J by 15 bases. The CDR3 has 14 residues. The CDR3 loop reads CATSDPSRRGGAFF. CDR3 in DNA: TGTGCCACCAGTGACCCCAGTAGGCGGGGGGGCGCGTTCTTC.

The chain joins TRBV27 to TRBJ2-7; TRBD2 matches at 7 bases. CDR3 length equals 12 residues. Germline assignment: CDR1 MNHEY and CDR2 SMNVEV (reference sequence). After removal of 3 bases from V and 7 bases from J, the junction contained 3 bases not matched to a gene. CDR3 nucleotides: TGTGCCAGCAGTTTTGCCGGGGGGGAGCAGTACTTC. It encodes CASSFAGGEQYF.

V is TRBV11-2 and J is TRBJ1-4, with D perhaps matching TRBD1 (5 bases). This CDR3 has 13 residues. Germline lookup yields CDR1 SGHAT and CDR2 FQNNGV. The V gene lost 7 bases and the J gene lost 6 bases, with 12 bases spanning the gap. CDR3 bases: TGTGCCAGCACCCCAGGGCGTCATGAAAAACTGTTTTTT. The encoded protein is CASTPGRHEKLFF.

The chain carries TRBV11-1 and TRBJ1-1; 7 nucleotides agree with TRBD1. CDR1 is SGHAT and CDR2 is FQDESV in the germline V gene (reference sequence). V gave up 5 bases and J gave up 4 bases; unmatched junction bases: 7. CDR3 length equals 14 residues. CDR3 sequence (DNA): TGTGCCAGCAGCACCCAGGGGGTAGGCACTGAAGCTTTCTTT. It yields the protein CASSTQGVGTEAFF.